One sample yielded the 2 T cell receptor beta chains listed below, sequenced in a study of monozygotic twins with cystic fibrosis. The repertoire was sequenced with immunoSEQ multiplex PCR; TCRdb's copy has only in-frame clones and lacks some. The repertoire has nearly 25,000 clones, approximately 90% of them found once; the top ten carry under 0.3%. Input material: blood. The receptors were gathered from a girl aged 2 to 10 with cystic fibrosis.

The V call is TRBV10-2, the J call TRBJ2-7; D call uncertain. The germline V gene has CDR1 WSHSY and CDR2 SAAADI. The CDR3 totals 13 residues. Trimming shortened V by 2 bases and J by 2 bases, and 7 bases separated the two germline ends. The DNA of the CDR3 is TGCGCCAGCAGTGAGGGTCCTCCCTACGAGCAGTACTTC. Translated: CASSEGPPYEQYF.

The chain has TRBV18 and TRBJ2-1; D might be TRBD2 (6 bases). V was pared by 3 bases and J by 5 bases, with 14 bases between. This CDR3 is 15 amino acids long. From germline, CDR1 is KGHSH and CDR2 LQKENI. This CDR3 is CASSPGGTYDNEQFF. The DNA for the CDR3 is TGTGCCAGCTCACCGGGGGGTACATACGACAATGAGCAGTTCTTC.